A selection of T cell receptor beta chains follows, all from one sample in a study of shared clonotypes between healthy human individuals. Some clones are missing from TCRdb's copy, which holds only in-frame ones; the method was immunoSEQ multiplex PCR. The sample contains some 470,000 clones, 76% of which appear only once. Sample: PBMCs. The receptors derive from a woman between 40 and 50 years old in good health. Some clones in this sample may be carry-over from other donors' samples. Each CDR3 is given with its conserved first and last residue. D genes are given only for firm matches. Size tells how often a clone was seen (once, few, many) or the class of an expanded clone, and some rows leave it out.

v_gene: TRBV28
abundance: .
j_gene: TRBJ1-2
d_gene: TRBD1
CDR3aa: CASSLWRMGQLNYGYTF
CDR3nt: TGTGCCAGCAGTTTATGGAGGATGGGACAGCTGAACTATGGCTACACCTTC

v_gene: TRBV27
abundance: .
j_gene: TRBJ2-7
d_gene: TRBD2
CDR3aa: CASSFVTGGSYEQYF
CDR3nt: TGTGCCAGCAGTTTCGTGACGGGGGGTTCTTACGAGCAGTACTTC

v_gene: TRBV7-9
abundance: .
j_gene: TRBJ2-7
d_gene: TRBD2
CDR3aa: CASSLAGAGVSYEQYF
CDR3nt: TGTGCCAGCAGCTTAGCTGGGGCGGGGGTCAGCTACGAGCAGTACTTC

v_gene: TRBV27
abundance: .
j_gene: TRBJ2-1
d_gene: .
CDR3aa: CASSPLGGFPTTEQFF
CDR3nt: TGTGCCAGCAGCCCCCTCGGGGGCTTTCCGACCACTGAGCAGTTCTTC

v_gene: TRBV5-6
abundance: .
j_gene: TRBJ1-5
d_gene: .
CDR3aa: CASSLRGVNQPQHF
CDR3nt: TGTGCCAGCAGCTTGCGAGGGGTGAATCAGCCCCAGCATTTT

v_gene: TRBV6-1
abundance: .
j_gene: TRBJ2-7
d_gene: .
CDR3aa: CASSEVPGTSFSYEQYF
CDR3nt: TGTGCCAGCAGTGAAGTACCCGGGACTTCCTTCTCCTACGAGCAGTACTTC

v_gene: TRBV27
abundance: .
j_gene: TRBJ1-5
d_gene: .
CDR3aa: CASSLWNGGNQPQHF
CDR3nt: TGTGCCAGCAGTTTATGGAACGGGGGAAATCAGCCCCAGCATTTT

v_gene: TRBV19
abundance: once
j_gene: TRBJ2-3
d_gene: TRBD2
CDR3aa: CASSKVAGSSDTQYF
CDR3nt: TGTGCCAGTAGTAAGGTAGCGGGATCGTCAGATACGCAGTATTTT

v_gene: TRBV20-1
abundance: few
j_gene: TRBJ2-7
d_gene: .
CDR3aa: CSASTGYEQYF
CDR3nt: TGCAGTGCTAGTACAGGGTACGAGCAGTACTTC

v_gene: TRBV4-1
abundance: many
j_gene: TRBJ1-1
d_gene: .
CDR3aa: CASSLPGFRGTEAFF
CDR3nt: TGCGCCAGCAGCCTTCCCGGGTTCAGGGGCACTGAAGCTTTCTTT

v_gene: TRBV18
abundance: .
j_gene: TRBJ1-2
d_gene: .
CDR3aa: CASSPPGFGYTF
CDR3nt: TGTGCCAGCTCACCACCAGGGTTTGGCTACACCTTC

v_gene: TRBV19
abundance: .
j_gene: TRBJ1-5
d_gene: .
CDR3aa: CASSIGSRANQPQHF
CDR3nt: TGTGCCAGTAGTATAGGTTCGAGGGCTAATCAGCCCCAGCATTTT

v_gene: TRBV7-3
abundance: many
j_gene: TRBJ2-2
d_gene: .
CDR3aa: CASRKDSNTGELFF
CDR3nt: TGTGCCAGCAGGAAAGACTCCAACACCGGGGAGCTGTTTTTT

v_gene: TRBV5-1
abundance: many
j_gene: TRBJ1-5
d_gene: .
CDR3aa: CASSLGGGYSNQPQHF
CDR3nt: TGCGCCAGCAGCTTGGGTGGCGGCTATAGCAATCAGCCCCAGCATTTT

v_gene: TRBV7-8
abundance: .
j_gene: TRBJ2-4
d_gene: .
CDR3aa: CASSFGGPAKNIQYF
CDR3nt: TGTGCCAGCAGCTTCGGCGGACCAGCCAAAAACATTCAGTACTTC

v_gene: TRBV6-1
abundance: .
j_gene: TRBJ1-2
d_gene: .
CDR3aa: CASKQPSNYGYTF
CDR3nt: TGTGCCAGCAAACAGCCCTCCAACTATGGCTACACCTTC

v_gene: TRBV4-3
abundance: few
j_gene: TRBJ2-3
d_gene: TRBD2
CDR3aa: CASSGWGVSGRDTDTQYF
CDR3nt: TGCGCCAGCAGCGGTTGGGGTGTTAGCGGGAGGGACACAGATACGCAGTATTTT

v_gene: TRBV5-1
abundance: .
j_gene: TRBJ1-5
d_gene: .
CDR3aa: CASSARVGQPQHF
CDR3nt: TGCGCCAGCAGCGCCAGGGTAGGGCAGCCCCAGCATTTT

v_gene: TRBV28
abundance: .
j_gene: TRBJ2-4
d_gene: .
CDR3aa: CASSLMGASGNIQYF
CDR3nt: TGTGCCAGCAGTTTAATGGGGGCGTCGGGGAACATTCAGTACTTC

v_gene: TRBV5-6
abundance: .
j_gene: TRBJ2-7
d_gene: .
CDR3aa: CASSRALGSYEQYF
CDR3nt: TGTGCCAGCAGCCGGGCACTAGGGTCTTACGAGCAGTACTTC

v_gene: TRBV7-9
abundance: .
j_gene: TRBJ1-1
d_gene: .
CDR3aa: CASSLSSGDTEAFF
CDR3nt: TGTGCCAGCAGCTTATCTTCAGGGGACACTGAAGCTTTCTTT

v_gene: TRBV28
abundance: many
j_gene: TRBJ2-3
d_gene: TRBD2
CDR3aa: CASSRQREADTQYF
CDR3nt: TGTGCCAGCAGCAGGCAGCGGGAGGCAGATACGCAGTATTTT

v_gene: TRBV7-6
abundance: .
j_gene: TRBJ2-7
d_gene: .
CDR3aa: CASSLALHGSEYEQYF
CDR3nt: TGTGCCAGCAGCTTAGCGTTACACGGGAGCGAATACGAGCAGTACTTC

v_gene: TRBV29-1
abundance: .
j_gene: TRBJ2-5
d_gene: .
CDR3aa: CSVARGRTQYF
CDR3nt: TGCAGCGTTGCCCGGGGTAGGACCCAGTACTTC

v_gene: TRBV19
abundance: many
j_gene: TRBJ2-7
d_gene: .
CDR3aa: CASSRGPGVQQQYF
CDR3nt: TGTGCCAGTAGTAGAGGGCCAGGGGTACAGCAGCAGTACTTC

v_gene: TRBV28
abundance: few
j_gene: TRBJ2-7
d_gene: .
CDR3aa: CASSPPRAGPAEQYF
CDR3nt: TGTGCCAGCAGCCCTCCCCGGGCCGGTCCGGCCGAGCAGTACTTC

v_gene: TRBV5-4
abundance: few
j_gene: TRBJ2-7
d_gene: .
CDR3aa: CASSPTRGHTHEQYF
CDR3nt: TGTGCCAGCAGCCCCACCCGGGGACATACCCACGAGCAGTACTTC

v_gene: TRBV28
abundance: .
j_gene: TRBJ1-2
d_gene: .
CDR3aa: CASSPGGVGRVYGYTF
CDR3nt: TGTGCCAGCAGTCCTGGAGGGGTAGGAAGGGTTTATGGCTACACCTTC

v_gene: TRBV19
abundance: .
j_gene: TRBJ2-2
d_gene: .
CDR3aa: CASQNRDSNTGELFF
CDR3nt: TGTGCCAGCCAAAACAGGGACTCGAACACCGGGGAGCTGTTTTTT

v_gene: TRBV4-1
abundance: .
j_gene: TRBJ2-3
d_gene: TRBD2
CDR3aa: CASSQGPSGSPSTDTQYF
CDR3nt: TGCGCCAGCAGCCAAGGACCTAGCGGAAGTCCTAGCACAGATACGCAGTATTTT

v_gene: TRBV19
abundance: .
j_gene: TRBJ1-2
d_gene: .
CDR3aa: CASSKTRDYGYTF
CDR3nt: TGTGCCAGTAGTAAAACCCGGGACTATGGCTACACCTTC

v_gene: TRBV19
abundance: few
j_gene: TRBJ2-1
d_gene: .
CDR3aa: CASSMLSSEVNEQFF
CDR3nt: TGTGCCAGTAGTATGCTGTCTAGCGAGGTCAATGAGCAGTTCTTC

v_gene: TRBV7-9
abundance: .
j_gene: TRBJ2-7
d_gene: .
CDR3aa: CASSLARGTYEQYF
CDR3nt: TGTGCCAGCAGCTTAGCGAGGGGAACCTACGAGCAGTACTTC